The sequence of this TCR beta chain was determined in a study of blood T cell repertoires in COVID-19. Overall study context: Sources were T cells, B-cell-depleted T cells, or PBMCs; the material itself was cDNA or gDNA.

This study enrolled people aged 18 to 89 from 20 to 25 US geographic areas. Individuals in the exposed group had encountered a COVID-19 case within 2 weeks preceding study entry. With V trimmed by 5 bases and J by 4 bases, 7 bases remained unmatched. From germline, CDR1 is SSHAT and CDR2 FNYEAQ (reference sequence). This CDR3 region has 15 residues. In the original analysis: Reference gene primer amplification gave nucleated cell count estimates. TCRdb's table, derived via immunoSEQ multiplex PCR, lists solely in-frame clones and lacks some. The V and J calls and clone size come from that table; D and trimming were worked out from the DNA. The data hold a few hundred thousand clones, with nearly 90% observed a single time.

The TCR sequence derives from a man younger than 45 who had been exposed to COVID-19. This chain uses TRBV7-7 with TRBJ2-2; TRBD2 matches 7 bases. The specimen was PBMCs or T cells enriched from blood (not recorded which). CDR3 in DNA: TGTGCCAGCAGCCTCGGGGGGATCGGCACCGGGGAGCTGTTTTTT. Translating gives CASSLGGIGTGELFF.